This T cell receptor beta chain originates from a study of post-analysis software for immune sequencing data. Study background: Multiple sclerosis in the patients followed relapsing-remitting, secondary progressive and progressive-relapsing courses. Overall study findings and caveats: Included in a set of about 5 TRBV segments more frequent in patients than controls were TRBV5-6, TRBV5-1 and TRBV20-1.

cDNA libraries of TCR beta carried unique molecular identifiers. TCRdb reanalysed the PCR reads using MiXCR and keeps one entry per CDR3 protein. The data show fewer than 850,000 distinct CDR3 sequences, less than 35% seen once. This clonotype was seen only a few times. Its matching antigen is unknown. Germline CDR1 SGHAT, CDR2 FQNNGV. This CDR3 is built from 13 residues. Trimming took 2 bases from V and 11 from J; bases not matched to a gene: 7. The sequenced sample consisted of blood. The chain employs TRBV11-2 and TRBJ1-1, with TRBD1 matching over 8 bases. The source of this sequence is a girl aged 5 to 17 with multiple sclerosis. The CDR3 reads CASSLSGGSYAFF. In nucleotides, the CDR3 is TGTGCCAGCAGCTTATCAGGGGGCTCATATGCTTTCTTT.